Listed below are T cell receptor beta chains from one sample, sequenced in a study of control samples from healthy donors and cancer patients. Repertoires were generated with immunoSEQ multiplex PCR, while TCRdb's copy carries only in-frame clones and drops some. The data show under 200,000 clones, roughly 89% seen once. Sequencing was done on a sample of blood. All receptors come from a woman under 40 in good health. The CDR3 runs from the conserved cysteine through the conserved F or W. Each record gives: J gene, D gene, V gene, clone size, CDR3 protein, CDR3 DNA. The D gene is left open where the match is weak. Expanded clones get a size class; other rows say once, few or many, or leave the size out.

J gene: TRBJ1-2; D gene: TRBD1; V gene: TRBV6-5; clone size: NA; CDR3 protein: CASSYGTARSYGYTF; CDR3 DNA: TGTGCCAGCAGTTACGGGACAGCTAGGAGCTATGGCTACACCTTC
J gene: TRBJ1-5; D gene: NA; V gene: TRBV28; clone size: NA; CDR3 protein: CASSLSQAWQPQHF; CDR3 DNA: TGTGCCAGCAGTTTGAGTCAAGCATGGCAGCCCCAGCATTTT
J gene: TRBJ1-1; D gene: NA; V gene: TRBV5-1; clone size: NA; CDR3 protein: CASSLGTPEAFF; CDR3 DNA: TGCGCCAGCAGCTTGGGGACCCCTGAAGCTTTCTTT
J gene: TRBJ2-2; D gene: TRBD1; V gene: TRBV2; clone size: NA; CDR3 protein: CASRGTGGVAGELFF; CDR3 DNA: TGTGCCAGCAGAGGGACAGGGGGGGTGGCCGGGGAGCTGTTTTTT
J gene: TRBJ1-3; D gene: NA; V gene: TRBV5-8; clone size: NA; CDR3 protein: CASSFGVVSSGNTIYF; CDR3 DNA: TGTGCCAGCAGCTTCGGGGTGGTCAGCTCTGGAAACACCATATATTTT
J gene: TRBJ2-7; D gene: NA; V gene: TRBV5-4; clone size: few; CDR3 protein: CASSLGSSYEQYF; CDR3 DNA: TGTGCCAGCAGCTTGGGGAGCTCCTACGAGCAGTACTTC
J gene: TRBJ2-2; D gene: NA; V gene: TRBV4-2; clone size: NA; CDR3 protein: CASSPTRDNTGELFF; CDR3 DNA: TGTGCCAGCAGCCCCACTAGGGACAACACCGGGGAGCTGTTTTTT
J gene: TRBJ2-1; D gene: NA; V gene: TRBV25-1; clone size: NA; CDR3 protein: CASKSGFRYNEQFF; CDR3 DNA: TGTGCCAGCAAATCAGGGTTCCGCTACAATGAGCAGTTCTTC
J gene: TRBJ1-3; D gene: TRBD1; V gene: TRBV6-5; clone size: NA; CDR3 protein: CASSYDRGPGNTIYF; CDR3 DNA: TGTGCCAGCAGTTACGACAGGGGGCCTGGAAACACCATATATTTT
J gene: TRBJ2-7; D gene: TRBD1; V gene: TRBV11-2; clone size: once; CDR3 protein: CASSLETAQGAYEQYF; CDR3 DNA: TGTGCCAGCAGCTTAGAGACGGCGCAGGGGGCCTACGAGCAGTACTTC
J gene: TRBJ1-2; D gene: NA; V gene: TRBV29-1; clone size: NA; CDR3 protein: CSVESIYGYTF; CDR3 DNA: TGCAGCGTTGAAAGCATCTATGGCTACACCTTC
J gene: TRBJ1-2; D gene: NA; V gene: TRBV7-6; clone size: NA; CDR3 protein: CASSPRPLDYGYTF; CDR3 DNA: TGTGCCAGCAGCCCCCGCCCACTGGACTATGGCTACACCTTC
J gene: TRBJ2-3; D gene: NA; V gene: TRBV21-1; clone size: NA; CDR3 protein: CASSSGDRVLAGTASTDTQYF; CDR3 DNA: TGTGCCAGCAGCAGCGGGGACAGGGTACTAGCGGGGACCGCTAGCACAGATACGCAGTATTTT